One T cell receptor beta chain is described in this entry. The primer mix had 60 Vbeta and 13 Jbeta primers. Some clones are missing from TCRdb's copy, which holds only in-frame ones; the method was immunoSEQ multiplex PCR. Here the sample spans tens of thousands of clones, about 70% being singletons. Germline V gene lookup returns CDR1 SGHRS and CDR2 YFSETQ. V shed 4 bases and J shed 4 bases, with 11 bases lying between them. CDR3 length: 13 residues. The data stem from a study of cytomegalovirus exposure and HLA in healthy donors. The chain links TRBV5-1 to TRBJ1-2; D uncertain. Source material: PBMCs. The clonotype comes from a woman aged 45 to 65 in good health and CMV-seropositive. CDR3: CASSPGEGYGYTF. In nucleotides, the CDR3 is TGCGCCAGCAGCCCCGGGGAGGGCTATGGCTACACCTTC.